The 9 T cell receptor beta chains below were found in one sample sequenced in a study of blood T cells in healthy people across ages. The use of a sample-barcoded 5' primer and a J-beta primer mix characterized a second PCR of roughly 6 to 12 cycles. TCRdb fed the 5' RACE reads into MiXCR, producing one record per CDR3 protein. The repertoire has 550,000 to 600,000 distinct CDR3 sequences, roughly 43% of them found once; the top ten carry 20% to 25%. Sequenced material: blood. The receptors here all came from a man older than 75 in good health.

This clonotype is a singleton in its sample. The chain has TRBV6-2 or TRBV6-3 and TRBJ1-1; D is uncertain. The germline V gene has CDR1 MNHEY and CDR2 SVGEGT. The CDR3 covers 16 residues. Trimming removed 0 bases from V and 1 base from J, with 12 bases in between. The CDR3 bases are TGTGCCAGCAGTTACTCGATCTCGGTCAGGAACACTGAAGCTTTCTTT. Residues: CASSYSISVRNTEAFF.

The chain recombines TRBV20-1 with TRBJ2-2; D is unresolved. This CDR3 is built from 12 residues. The germline V gene encodes CDR1 DFQATT and CDR2 SNEGSKA (reference sequence). V lost 3 bases to trimming and J lost 1 base, with 3 bases between them. This CDR3 is CSASGNTGELFF. CDR3 coding DNA: TGCAGTGCTAGTGGGAACACCGGGGAGCTGTTTTTT.

This clonotype was seen once. The chain carries TRBV6-5 and TRBJ1-1; D might be TRBD1 (5 bases). Germline V lookup: CDR1 MNHEY, CDR2 SVGAGI. The CDR3 runs to 15 residues. The ends were cut back, 11 bases at V and 3 bases at J, with 22 bases in the middle. The CDR3 loop reads CAASYSSRGDTEAFF. CDR3 DNA sequence: TGTGCCGCCAGTTACTCGAGTAGGGGCGACACTGAAGCTTTCTTT.

The V call is TRBV20-1, the J call TRBJ2-1, with a possible D match to TRBD1 (6 bases). Germline V gene data show CDR1 as DFQATT and CDR2 as SNEGSKA (reference sequence). CDR3 size: 14 residues. Trimming took off 3 bases at V and 2 bases at J, with 11 bases between the two ends. CDR3 nucleotide sequence: TGCAGTGCTAGTGTCTCAGGGGCCTACAATGAGCAGTTCTTC. Translation gives CSASVSGAYNEQFF.

The rearrangement links TRBV15 to TRBJ2-7; tentatively, D is TRBD1 (6 bases). The J call may be in error: the DNA end matches TRBJ2-5 better. The CDR3 sequence is 15 residues long. CDR1 is LNHNV and CDR2 is YYDKDF in the germline V gene (reference sequence). CDR3 DNA sequence: TGTGCCACCAGCAGAGATTCTGGGGGCCTTAGGACCCAGTACTTC. This sequence encodes CATSRDSGGLRTQYF.

This clonotype showed up just once. The chain carries TRBV10-3 and TRBJ1-2; 8 bases match TRBD1. Looked up from germline, CDR1 is ENHRY and CDR2 is SYGVKD. Trimming at V came to 9 bases and at J to 9 bases, leaving 15 bases not matched to a gene. The CDR3 covers 14 residues. The CDR3 loop reads CAMVPGTGVKSYTF. CDR3 DNA sequence: TGTGCCATGGTACCAGGGACAGGAGTGAAGAGCTACACCTTC.

This chain uses TRBV11-1 with TRBJ2-3; 9 nucleotides match TRBD2. With V trimmed by 6 bases and J by 2 bases, 6 bases remained unmatched. CDR1 is SGHAT and CDR2 is FQDESV in the germline V gene (reference sequence). This CDR3 has 15 residues. The DNA of the CDR3 is TGTGCCAGCAGTCCGCGACTAGCGGCCACAGATACGCAGTATTTT. Its protein is CASSPRLAATDTQYF.

CDR3: CASTIQNTGGQETQYF. The CDR3 DNA follows: TGTGCCAGCACCATCCAGAACACTGGAGGCCAAGAGACCCAGTACTTC. The rearrangement uses TRBV6-2 or TRBV6-3 and TRBJ2-5; perhaps TRBD2 as D (5 bases). Germline V gene lookup returns CDR1 MNHEY and CDR2 SVGEGT. The CDR3 covers 16 residues. V was trimmed by 7 bases and J by 1 base, leaving 19 bases between them.

This chain joins TRBV18 and TRBJ2-7, with TRBD2 matching over 7 bases. CDR3 length: 12 residues. The germline V gene encodes CDR1 KGHSH and CDR2 LQKENI. V shed 6 bases and J 3 bases; nucleotides not matched to a gene: 2. In nucleotides, the CDR3 is TGTGCCAGCTCCCGGGACTACTACGAGCAGTACTTC. Protein: CASSRDYYEQYF.